This TCR beta chain comes out of a study of T cell changes during pregnancy in multiple sclerosis. The assay was immunoSEQ multiplex PCR, and TCRdb's table has in-frame clones only and misses some. The table shows roughly 48,000 clones, with almost 95% occurring only once. From germline, CDR1 is MDHEN and CDR2 SYDVKM. V was pared by 3 bases and J by 8 bases, with 8 bases of the junction left unmatched. This CDR3 is built from 15 residues. The starting material was CD4+ T cells from peripheral blood mononuclear cells, obtained in the second trimester of pregnancy. The sequence was collected from a female donor in good health, enrolled as a control in a pregnancy study. The chain links TRBV28 to TRBJ2-1; 9 bases agree with TRBD1. As DNA, the CDR3 is TGTGCCAGCAGTTTTGTCGGGACAGGGAGCTATGAGCAGTTCTTC. Its protein is CASSFVGTGSYEQFF.